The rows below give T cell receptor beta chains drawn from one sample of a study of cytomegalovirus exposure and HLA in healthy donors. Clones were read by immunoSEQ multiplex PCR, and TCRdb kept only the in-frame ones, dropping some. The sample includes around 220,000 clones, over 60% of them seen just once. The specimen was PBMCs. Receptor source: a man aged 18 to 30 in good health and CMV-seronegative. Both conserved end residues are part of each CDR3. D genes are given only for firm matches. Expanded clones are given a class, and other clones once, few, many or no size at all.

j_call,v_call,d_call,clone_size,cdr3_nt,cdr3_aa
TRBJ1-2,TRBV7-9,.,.,TGTGCCAGCAGCCCGGATGGGCAAGACTATGGCTACACCTTC,CASSPDGQDYGYTF
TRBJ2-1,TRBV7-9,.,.,TGTGCCAGCAGCCCCTCGGGCGGGGGCCACTACAATGAGCAGTTCTTC,CASSPSGGGHYNEQFF
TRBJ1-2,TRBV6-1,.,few,TGTGCCAGCAGTTCCCAGGATTGGTATGGCTACACCTTC,CASSSQDWYGYTF
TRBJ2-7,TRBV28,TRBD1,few,TGTGCCAGCAGTCCCAGGGGACAGGGGGCCCACGAGCAGTACTTC,CASSPRGQGAHEQYF
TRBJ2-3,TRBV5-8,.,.,TGTGCCAGCAGCCCGGGTATGTTCACAGATACGCAGTATTTT,CASSPGMFTDTQYF
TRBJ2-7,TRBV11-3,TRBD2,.,TGTGCCAGCAGCTTGGGTAGCGGGGTTCCCTACGAGCAGTACTTC,CASSLGSGVPYEQYF
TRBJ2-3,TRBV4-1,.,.,TGCGCCAGCGAAACAGGCCCGGCTAGCACAGATACGCAGTATTTT,CASETGPASTDTQYF
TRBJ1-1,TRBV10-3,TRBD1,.,TGTGCCATCGCCGGACAGGGGAACACTGAAGCTTTCTTT,CAIAGQGNTEAFF
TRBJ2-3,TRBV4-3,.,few,TGCGCCAGCAGCCAAACCCCGGGGAGCGCCACAGATACGCAGTATTTT,CASSQTPGSATDTQYF
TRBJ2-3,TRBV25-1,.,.,TGTGCCAGCAGCGAACTGGGCCCTGCCACAGATACGCAGTATTTT,CASSELGPATDTQYF
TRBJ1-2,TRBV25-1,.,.,TGTGCCAGCAGGGGGGACATCTGGACTGACTATGGCTACACCTTC,CASRGDIWTDYGYTF
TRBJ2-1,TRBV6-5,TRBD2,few,TGTGCCAGCAGTTACGAGCGGGAGGGCCCCAATGAGCAGTTCTTC,CASSYEREGPNEQFF
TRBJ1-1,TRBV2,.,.,TGTGCCAGCAGTGACAGTGCCGCGAACACTGAAGCTTTCTTT,CASSDSAANTEAFF
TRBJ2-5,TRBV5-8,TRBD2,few,TGTGCCAGCAGCTTGGCCCTGACTAGCGGGAGGGCGGAGGAGACCCAGTACTTC,CASSLALTSGRAEETQYF
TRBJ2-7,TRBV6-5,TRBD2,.,TGTGCCAGCAGTTCTAGCGGGCTGAGCTCCTACGAGCAGTACTTC,CASSSSGLSSYEQYF
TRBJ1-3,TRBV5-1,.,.,TGCGCCAGCAGGAGCTTTCCGGGGAGCTCTGGAAACACCATATATTTT,CASRSFPGSSGNTIYF
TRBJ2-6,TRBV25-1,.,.,TGTGCCAGCAGTGTATTCGCGTTCTCTGGGGCCAACGTCCTGACTTTC,CASSVFAFSGANVLTF
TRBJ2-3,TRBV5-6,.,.,TGTGCCAGCAGTTGGGTTGCGGAGGCAGGGGGGACAGATACGCAGTATTTT,CASSWVAEAGGTDTQYF
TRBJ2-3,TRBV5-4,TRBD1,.,TGTGCCAGCAGCGGCCCGGGACAGTCCACAGATACGCAGTATTTT,CASSGPGQSTDTQYF
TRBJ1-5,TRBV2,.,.,TGTGCCAGCAGACCACAGGGTGTTAGCAATCAGCCCCAGCATTTT,CASRPQGVSNQPQHF
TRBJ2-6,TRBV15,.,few,TGTGCCACCAGCACGGAAGGACACCTAGTAGGGGCCAACGTCCTGACTTTC,CATSTEGHLVGANVLTF
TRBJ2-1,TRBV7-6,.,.,TGTGCCAGCAGCCTCGGGACATACAATGAGCAGTTCTTC,CASSLGTYNEQFF
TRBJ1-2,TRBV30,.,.,TGTGCCTCCAGGGGAAGATATGGCTACACCTTC,CASRGRYGYTF
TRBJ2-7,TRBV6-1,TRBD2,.,TGTGCCAGCAGTTGGGGACTAGCGGGAGGCGAGCAGTACTTC,CASSWGLAGGEQYF
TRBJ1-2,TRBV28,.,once,TGTGCCAGCAGTGGAGGGGCAGCCTATGGCTACACCTTC,CASSGGAAYGYTF
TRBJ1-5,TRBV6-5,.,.,TGTGCCAGCAAACCTCGACGAACGGGTCAGCCCCAGCATTTT,CASKPRRTGQPQHF
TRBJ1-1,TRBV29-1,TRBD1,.,TGCAGCGTGGTCAGGGGGCTCACTGAAGCTTTCTTT,CSVVRGLTEAFF
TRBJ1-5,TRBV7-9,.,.,TGTGCCAGCAGCGCCCGGGACACGGATCAGCCCCAGCATTTT,CASSARDTDQPQHF
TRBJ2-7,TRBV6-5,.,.,TGTGCCAGCAGTTTGGGACTCCGATACGAGCAGTACTTC,CASSLGLRYEQYF
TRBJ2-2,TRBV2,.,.,TGTGCCAGCAGTGTAGGAGGGGGCGCGAACACCGGGGAGCTGTTTTTT,CASSVGGGANTGELFF
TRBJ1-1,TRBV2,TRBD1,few,TGTGCCAGCAGAGACAGGGCTGAAGCTTTCTTT,CASRDRAEAFF
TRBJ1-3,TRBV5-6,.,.,TGTGCCAGCATTGAAACAGGGTCTGGAAACACCATATATTTT,CASIETGSGNTIYF
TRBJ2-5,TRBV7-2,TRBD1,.,TGTGCCAGCAGCTTAGCGCGACAGGGGGCGAGGGAGACCCAGTACTTC,CASSLARQGARETQYF
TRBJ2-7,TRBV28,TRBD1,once,TGTGCCAGCAGTCCCTCCCAGGGGGTCAGGTACGAGCAGTACTTC,CASSPSQGVRYEQYF
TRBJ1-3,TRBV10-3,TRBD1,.,TGTGCCATCAGCGGTCGACAGGGGGATCCTTCCTTTGGAAACACCATATATTTT,CAISGRQGDPSFGNTIYF
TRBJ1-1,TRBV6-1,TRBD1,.,TGTGCCAGCAGAGAACTCTTGGGACAGAGCTGGAGGGAGGCTTTCTTT,CASRELLGQSWREAFF
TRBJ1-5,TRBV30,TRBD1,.,TGTGCCTGGACCGGGGACAGCCAAGCAGGTCAGCCCCAGCATTTT,CAWTGDSQAGQPQHF
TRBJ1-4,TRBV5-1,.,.,TGCGCCAGCAGCTTACAAACAACTAATGAAAAACTGTTTTTT,CASSLQTTNEKLFF
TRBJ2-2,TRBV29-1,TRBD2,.,TGCAGCGTTGAATTCCCCTCACGACTAGCGGCGAACACCGGGGAGCTGTTTTTT,CSVEFPSRLAANTGELFF
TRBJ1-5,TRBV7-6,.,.,TGTCCTATCATAGGGGGGGCGAATCAGCCCCAGCATTTT,CPIIGGANQPQHF
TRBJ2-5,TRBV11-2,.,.,TGTGCCAGCAGCCCACAGCCTCAAGAGACCCAGTACTTC,CASSPQPQETQYF
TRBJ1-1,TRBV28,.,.,TGTGCCAGCAGCCCGCCGGGGGGGAACACTGAAGCTTTCTTT,CASSPPGGNTEAFF
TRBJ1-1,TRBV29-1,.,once,TGCAGCGTGGAAGCAGGCCAGGGTTTTGTTGAAGCTTTCTTT,CSVEAGQGFVEAFF
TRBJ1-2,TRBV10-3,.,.,TGTGCCATCAGTATACAGGAGCTAAGCGGCTACACCTTC,CAISIQELSGYTF
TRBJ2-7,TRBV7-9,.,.,TGTGCCAGCAGCGAGGGCGGGACGTCGAGGCCCTACGAGCAGTACTTC,CASSEGGTSRPYEQYF
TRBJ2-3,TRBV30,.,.,TGTGCCTGGAGTACAGAGATGGCTAGCACAGATACGCAGTATTTT,CAWSTEMASTDTQYF
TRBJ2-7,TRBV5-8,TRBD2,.,TGTGCCAGCAGCTTGCGGGAGGGTGGTCAGGACTACGAGCAGTACTTC,CASSLREGGQDYEQYF
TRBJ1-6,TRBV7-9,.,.,TGTGCCAGCAGCTCCGACAGGATGGCCTATAATTCACCCCTCCACTTT,CASSSDRMAYNSPLHF
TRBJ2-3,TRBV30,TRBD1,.,TGTGCCTGGAGTGTAGGGGGCTTTGGGGGTCGCACAGATACGCAGTATTTT,CAWSVGGFGGRTDTQYF
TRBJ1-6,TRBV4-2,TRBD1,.,TGTGCCAGCAGCCAAGAACCGGACAGGGGGTTGAATTCACCCCTCCACTTT,CASSQEPDRGLNSPLHF
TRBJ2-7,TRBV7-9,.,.,TGTGCCAGCAGCTCCCCCCCCGGCTACGAGCAGTACTTC,CASSSPPGYEQYF
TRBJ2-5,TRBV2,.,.,TGTGCCAGCAGTGAGAGTTATTCAGAGACCCAGTACTTC,CASSESYSETQYF
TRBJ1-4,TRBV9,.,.,TGTGCCAGCAGCGTATCGGCAGGGTTAGAGGAAAAACTGTTTTTT,CASSVSAGLEEKLFF
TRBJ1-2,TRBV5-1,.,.,TGCGCCAGCAGCTTGTGGGGGGGCGGACGGTATGGCTACACCTTC,CASSLWGGGRYGYTF